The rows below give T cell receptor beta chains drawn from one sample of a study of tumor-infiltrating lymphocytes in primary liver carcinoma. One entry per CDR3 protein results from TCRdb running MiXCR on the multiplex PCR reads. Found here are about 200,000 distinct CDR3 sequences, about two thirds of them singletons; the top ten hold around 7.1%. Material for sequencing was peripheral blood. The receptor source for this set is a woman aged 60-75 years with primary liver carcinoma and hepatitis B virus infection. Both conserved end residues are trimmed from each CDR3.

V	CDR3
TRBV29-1	SERDRGLTDRQY
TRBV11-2	ASNLGGLGSKQY
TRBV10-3	AISPVGGYTEAF
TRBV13	PSSLDRGYNSPLH
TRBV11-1	ASSSPGLQETQY
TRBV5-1	ASSLGPPGTATYEQY
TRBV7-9	ASSLWLSQETQY
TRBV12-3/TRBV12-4	ASSLTGRGNQETQY
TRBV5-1	VSSSGTGNQPQH
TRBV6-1	ASRMKRESKEQY
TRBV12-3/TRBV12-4	ASSGDRTYNSPLH
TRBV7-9	ASSFGDRGITDTQY
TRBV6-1	ASSRTANNYEQY
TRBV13	ASSLVSTRETQY
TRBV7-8	ASSSGAINTIY
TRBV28	ASRLHTEAF
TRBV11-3	ASSLRAGRRVMNTEAF
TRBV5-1	ASRRAGTSGRQSSYEQY
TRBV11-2	VSSLERTVNTEAF
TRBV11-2	ASSLWGPPYEQY
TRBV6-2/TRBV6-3	ASSSTGAGHKQF
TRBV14	PGSQGLSAQETQY
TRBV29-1	SVDAPKGTDMQY
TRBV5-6	ASSRERTTIYEQY
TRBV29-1	SVGGATGELETQY
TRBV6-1	ASITGAAGANVLT
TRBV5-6	ASSRTGTSQTQQY
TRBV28	ASRGQGLAGRNEQF
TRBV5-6	VSSLEGGLGTQY
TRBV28	TSHLPGQGTYGYT
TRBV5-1	ASSLVSRGLRGGYNEQF
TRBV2	ASSSGGTEAF
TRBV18	ASSPGGDEQF
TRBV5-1	TSSQGAGNTIY
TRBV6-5	ASSYGRVYEQY
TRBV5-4	TSRKPGPDTQY
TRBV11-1	ASSFWGGTDTRY
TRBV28	ASSAFLAKVPYEQY
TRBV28	ASSSLSRAGETQY
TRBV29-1	SVEWASGREYNKQF
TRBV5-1	ASSLVPPPRDNEQF
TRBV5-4	ASSSRTGRSTGELF
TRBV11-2	ASSRTGWTGELL
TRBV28	ASSFFSAARTGRNEQY
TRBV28	ASSSGGAASGNTIY
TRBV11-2	ARSPRTGVAYEQY
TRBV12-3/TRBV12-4	AGSREVVVGVEQY
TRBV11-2	ASSLTGTSLERY
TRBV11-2	ASSWDRSNEKLF
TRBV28	ASSRDSTTDTQY